These 24 T cell receptor beta chains were sequenced from one sample in a study of CXCR3-negative and CXCR3-positive naive CD8 T cells. Study-wide findings and caveats: Naive cells positive for CXCR3 carried more hydrophobic TRB CDR3s than CXCR3-negative ones.

Libraries were UMI-labeled 5' RACE TRB cDNA. No DNA is given; TCRdb re-called the 5' RACE reads and lists each CDR3 protein once. The sample data list around 60,000 distinct CDR3 sequences. What these receptors recognize is not known. The specimen sequenced was naive CXCR3+ CD8+ T cells from blood. Subset given: CD45RO-CCR7+CD27+CD95- naive CD8+ T cells expressing CXCR3 (TNR3+). The receptors come from a human donor in good health. Some clones in this sample may be carry-over from other donors' samples.

The rearrangement uses TRBV20-1 and TRBJ2-3; TCRdb indicates TRBD2, and absent DNA this call remains unverified. The CDR3 is 15 residues long. Germline CDR1 and CDR2: DFQATT and SNEGSKA (reference sequence). The CDR3 protein is CSASILGLSTDTQYF.

This chain links TRBV6-2 or TRBV6-3 with TRBJ2-7; TCRdb returns TRBD1, unconfirmable since there is no DNA. The CDR3 covers 19 residues. Looked up from germline, CDR1 is MNHEY and CDR2 is SVGEGT. This CDR3 reads CASSYPNIPQGTPSYEQYF.

This chain connects TRBV20-1 to TRBJ1-2. The CDR3 runs 12 residues. The V gene's germline CDR1 is DFQATT and CDR2 SNEGSKA (reference sequence). The CDR3 reads CSARSSAYGYTF.

The chain carries TRBV2 and TRBJ2-7; without DNA, the TCRdb call of TRBD1 cannot be checked. Germline V gene data show CDR1 as SNHLY and CDR2 as FYNNEI. The CDR3 is made up of 13 amino acids. CDR3 loop: CASSAARGYEQYF.

This chain joins TRBV20-1 and TRBJ1-4; the TRBD1 assignment by TCRdb is unverifiable without DNA. The germline gives CDR1 DFQATT, CDR2 SNEGSKA (reference sequence). The CDR3 has 17 amino acids. The CDR3 loop is CSARDSGLGATNEKLFF.

The chain recombines TRBV7-2 with TRBJ2-7. From germline, CDR1 is SGHTA and CDR2 FQGNSA. The CDR3 has 14 amino acids. CDR3 sequence: CASSLGITSYEQYF. The variable domain in full, completed from reference TRBV7-2 and TRBJ2-7, reads GAGVSQSPSNKVTEKGKDVELRCDPISGHTALYWYRQSLGQGLEFLIYFQGNSAPDKSGLPSDRFSAERTGGSVSTLTIQRTQQEDSAVYLCASSLGITSYEQYFGPGTRLTVT.

The rearrangement joins TRBV10-3 to TRBJ2-5. The CDR3 length is 14 residues. Germline CDR1 reads ENHRY; CDR2 reads SYGVKD. The CDR3 reads CAISGANSQETQYF.

This chain links TRBV4-3 with TRBJ2-7; TCRdb proposes TRBD2, but this gene call is untestable without DNA. The CDR3 consists of 13 residues. The germline gives CDR1 LGHNA, CDR2 YSLEER. This CDR3 is CASSQFRGYEQYF.

The J gene is TRBJ2-7, the V gene TRBV29-1; TCRdb calls TRBD1, which cannot be checked without DNA. This CDR3 is 15 amino acids long. Germline V gene lookup returns CDR1 SQVTM and CDR2 ANQGSEA. CDR3 protein: CSVEDGPDRAYEQYF.

This chain connects TRBV5-5 to TRBJ2-7; TCRdb indicates TRBD1, and absent DNA this call remains unverified. This CDR3 is 17 amino acids long. Germline V gives CDR1 SGHKS, CDR2 YYEKEE (reference sequence). This CDR3 reads CASSFSWGLTSSYEQYF.

V is TRBV6-5 and J is TRBJ2-1; TCRdb gives TRBD2 as the D gene, but with no DNA this cannot be confirmed. CDR3 size: 15 residues. Germline V gene lookup returns CDR1 MNHEY and CDR2 SVGAGI. The CDR3 loop reads CASSLLAGGVNEQFF.

This rearrangement joins TRBV4-3 to TRBJ2-7; there is no DNA to check the TCRdb D call of TRBD2. The CDR3 totals 14 residues. Germline-derived CDR1 and CDR2 are LGHNA and YSLEER. This chain's CDR3 is CASSQDREGYEQYF.

CDR3 region: CASTDGHRLFF. The chain uses TRBV12-3 or TRBV12-4 and TRBJ1-4. The CDR3 runs 11 residues.

The V call is TRBV7-9, the J call TRBJ2-1; TCRdb lists TRBD2, though no DNA is available to test this call. The CDR3 runs to 14 residues. The germline V gene encodes CDR1 SEHNR and CDR2 FQNEAQ (reference sequence). CDR3 region: CASSLVRELNEQFF.

This chain joins TRBV5-8 and TRBJ1-5. The germline V gene has CDR1 SGHTS and CDR2 YDEGEE. There are 14 residues in the CDR3. This CDR3 is CASSLGIGYQPQHF.

The rearrangement joins TRBV4-3 to TRBJ2-2. CDR3 length: 14 amino acids. Germline assignment: CDR1 LGHNA and CDR2 YSLEER. The CDR3 sequence is CASSQDPRAGELFF.

The CDR3 protein is CASSGGSYLLYEQYF. V is TRBV2 and J is TRBJ2-7. From germline, CDR1 is SNHLY and CDR2 FYNNEI. The CDR3 consists of 15 residues.

The rearrangement links TRBV12-3 or TRBV12-4 to TRBJ2-7; TCRdb reports TRBD1, a call that lacks DNA to check it against. CDR3 size: 15 residues. The CDR3 protein is CASSLTGDISYEQYF.

The CDR3 here is CASSDGDFNQPQHF. The rearrangement joins TRBV7-9 to TRBJ1-5. CDR1 and CDR2 from the germline V gene are SEHNR and FQNEAQ (reference sequence). The CDR3 has 14 residues.

This chain links TRBV15 with TRBJ1-5; TCRdb's D call, TRBD1, is unchecked because there is no DNA. The CDR3 sequence is 15 residues long. Germline-derived CDR1 and CDR2 are LNHNV and YYDKDF (reference sequence). CDR3 sequence: CATTSGTAFNQPQHF.

V and J are TRBV10-3 and TRBJ1-1. Germline lookup yields CDR1 ENHRY and CDR2 SYGVKD. The CDR3 sequence is 14 residues long. The CDR3 sequence is CAISEPGIGTEAFF.

The chain recombines TRBV4-1 with TRBJ2-7; as DNA is missing, the TRBD1 call by TCRdb cannot be tested. Germline assignment: CDR1 MGHRA and CDR2 YSYEKL. This CDR3 region has 16 residues. This chain's CDR3 is CASSQDSGRGFYEQYF.

The J gene is TRBJ2-1, the V gene TRBV29-1; lacking DNA, the TRBD1 call made by TCRdb goes unchecked. Germline values: CDR1 SQVTM, CDR2 ANQGSEA. The CDR3 runs to 13 residues. CDR3 amino acids: CSAGGGHTDEQFF.

The CDR3 loop reads CASSSRGQPYEQYF. V usage is TRBV7-6 and J usage is TRBJ2-7; the TRBD1 assignment by TCRdb is unverifiable without DNA. Germline-derived CDR1 and CDR2 are SGHVS and FNYEAQ. The CDR3 totals 14 residues.